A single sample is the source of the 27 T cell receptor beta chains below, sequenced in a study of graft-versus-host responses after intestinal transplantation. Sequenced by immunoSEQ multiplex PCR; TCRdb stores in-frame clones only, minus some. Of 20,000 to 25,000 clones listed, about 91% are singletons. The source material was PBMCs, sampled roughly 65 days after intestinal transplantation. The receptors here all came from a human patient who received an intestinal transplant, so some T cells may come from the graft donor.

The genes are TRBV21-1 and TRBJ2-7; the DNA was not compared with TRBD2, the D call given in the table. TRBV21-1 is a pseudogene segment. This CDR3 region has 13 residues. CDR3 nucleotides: TGTGCCAGCAGCAAACAGGAGGCCCACGAGCAGTACTTC. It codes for CASSKQEAHEQYF.

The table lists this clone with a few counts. Here the CDR3 DNA reads TGTGCCAGCAGCTCGCAACTAGCGGGGTACATTCAGTACTTC. Protein product: CASSSQLAGYIQYF. The V and J genes are TRBV7-9 and TRBJ2-4; 10 nucleotides match TRBD2. The trim removed 4 bases at V and 8 bases at J, leaving 5 bases unmatched. CDR1 is SEHNR and CDR2 is FQNEAQ in the germline V gene (reference sequence). The length of the CDR3 is 14 residues.

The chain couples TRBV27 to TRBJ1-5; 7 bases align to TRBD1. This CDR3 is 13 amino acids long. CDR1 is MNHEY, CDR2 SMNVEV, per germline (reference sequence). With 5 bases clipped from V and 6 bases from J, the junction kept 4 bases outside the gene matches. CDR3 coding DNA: TGTGCCAGCAGTCCAGGGGGGGTTCAGCCCCAGCATTTT. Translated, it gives CASSPGGVQPQHF.

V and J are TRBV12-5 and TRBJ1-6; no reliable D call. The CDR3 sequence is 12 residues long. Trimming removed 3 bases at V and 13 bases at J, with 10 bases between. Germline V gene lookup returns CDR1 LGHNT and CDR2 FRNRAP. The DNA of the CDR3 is TGTGCTAGTGGTTTTCGCATCCCGCCCCTCCACTTT. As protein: CASGFRIPPLHF.

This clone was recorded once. The CDR3 bases are TGTGCCAGTAGTATAGCGGGATCCACTACCTACGAGCAGTACTTC. Translated: CASSIAGSTTYEQYF. The chain recombines TRBV19 with TRBJ2-7; a weak D match, TRBD2 (5 bases). The CDR3 consists of 15 residues. V was shortened by 1 base and J by 2 bases, with 12 bases between the two germline ends. Germline CDR1 LNHDA, CDR2 SQIVND (reference sequence).

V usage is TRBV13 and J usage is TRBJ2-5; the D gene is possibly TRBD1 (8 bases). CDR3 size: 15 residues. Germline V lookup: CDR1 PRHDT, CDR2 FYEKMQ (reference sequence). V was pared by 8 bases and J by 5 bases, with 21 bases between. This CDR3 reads CASAHRGGFSETQYF. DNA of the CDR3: TGTGCCAGCGCTCACAGGGGGGGCTTTTCGGAGACCCAGTACTTC.

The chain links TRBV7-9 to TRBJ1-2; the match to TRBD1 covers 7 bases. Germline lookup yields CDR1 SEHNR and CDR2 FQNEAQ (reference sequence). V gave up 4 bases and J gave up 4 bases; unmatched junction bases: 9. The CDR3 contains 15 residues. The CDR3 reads CASSSSAQGVYGYTF. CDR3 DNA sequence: TGTGCCAGCAGCTCCTCGGCCCAGGGGGTCTATGGCTACACCTTC.

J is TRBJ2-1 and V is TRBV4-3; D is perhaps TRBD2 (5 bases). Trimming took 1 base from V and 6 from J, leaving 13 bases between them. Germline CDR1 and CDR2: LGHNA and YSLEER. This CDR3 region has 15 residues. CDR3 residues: CASSQGSLALNEQFF. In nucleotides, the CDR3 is TGCGCCAGCAGCCAAGGGTCGCTAGCTCTCAATGAGCAGTTCTTC.

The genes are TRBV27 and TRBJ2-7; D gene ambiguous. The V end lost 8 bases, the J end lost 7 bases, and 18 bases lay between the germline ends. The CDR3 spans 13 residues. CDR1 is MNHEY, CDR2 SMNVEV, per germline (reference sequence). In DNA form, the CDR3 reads TGTGCCAGCGCGATAGGTGGTGGAAGTGAGCAGTACTTC. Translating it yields CASAIGGGSEQYF.

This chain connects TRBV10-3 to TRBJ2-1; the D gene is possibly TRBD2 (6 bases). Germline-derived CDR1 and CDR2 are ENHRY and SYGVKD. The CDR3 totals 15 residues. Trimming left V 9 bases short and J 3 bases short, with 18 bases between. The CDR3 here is CAMAQTGLRYNEQFF. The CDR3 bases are TGTGCCATGGCCCAGACGGGACTCCGCTACAATGAGCAGTTCTTC.

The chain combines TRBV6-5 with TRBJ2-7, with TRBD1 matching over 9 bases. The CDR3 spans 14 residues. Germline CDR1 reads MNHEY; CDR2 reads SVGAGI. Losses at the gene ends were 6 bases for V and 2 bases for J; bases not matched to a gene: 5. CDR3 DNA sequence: TGTGCCAGCAGAACCGGGACAGGGACCTACGAGCAGTACTTC. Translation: CASRTGTGTYEQYF.

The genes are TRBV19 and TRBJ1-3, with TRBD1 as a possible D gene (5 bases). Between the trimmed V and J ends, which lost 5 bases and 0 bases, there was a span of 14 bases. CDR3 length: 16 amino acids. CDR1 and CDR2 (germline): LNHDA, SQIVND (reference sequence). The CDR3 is CASSVSDSDSGNTIYF. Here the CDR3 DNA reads TGTGCCAGTAGTGTATCCGACAGTGACTCTGGAAACACCATATATTTT.

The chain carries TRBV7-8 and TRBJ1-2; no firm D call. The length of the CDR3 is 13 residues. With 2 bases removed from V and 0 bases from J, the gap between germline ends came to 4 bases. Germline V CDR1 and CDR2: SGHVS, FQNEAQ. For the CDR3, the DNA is TGTGCCAGCAGCTTAACCCCTAACTATGGCTACACCTTC. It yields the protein CASSLTPNYGYTF.

CDR3 in amino acids: CASSYTGGEQYF. The CDR3 bases are TGTGCCAGCAGTTATACCGGGGGAGAGCAGTACTTC. The rearrangement links TRBV27 to TRBJ2-7; D possibly corresponds to TRBD2 (6 bases). This CDR3 contains 12 residues. The germline gives CDR1 MNHEY, CDR2 SMNVEV (reference sequence). Trimming took 4 bases from V and 7 from J, leaving 11 bases between them.

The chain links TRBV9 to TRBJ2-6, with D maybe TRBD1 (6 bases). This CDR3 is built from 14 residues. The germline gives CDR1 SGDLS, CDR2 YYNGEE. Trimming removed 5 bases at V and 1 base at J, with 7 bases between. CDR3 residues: CASRGGSGANVLTF. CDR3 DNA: TGTGCCAGCAGAGGGGGTTCTGGGGCCAACGTCCTGACTTTC.

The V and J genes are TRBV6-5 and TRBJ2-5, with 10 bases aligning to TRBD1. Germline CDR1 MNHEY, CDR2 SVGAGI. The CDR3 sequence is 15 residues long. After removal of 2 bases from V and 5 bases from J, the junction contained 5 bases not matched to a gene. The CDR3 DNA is TGTGCCAGCAGTTACCTGACAGGGGGCTCGGAGACCCAGTACTTC. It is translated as CASSYLTGGSETQYF.

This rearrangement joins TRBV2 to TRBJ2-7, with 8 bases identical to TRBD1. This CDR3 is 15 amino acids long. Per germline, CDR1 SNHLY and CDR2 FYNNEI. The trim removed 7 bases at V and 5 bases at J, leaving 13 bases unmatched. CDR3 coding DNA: TGTGCCAGCAAGGAGTCAGGGGGCGCGGTCCACGAGCAGTACTTC. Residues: CASKESGGAVHEQYF.

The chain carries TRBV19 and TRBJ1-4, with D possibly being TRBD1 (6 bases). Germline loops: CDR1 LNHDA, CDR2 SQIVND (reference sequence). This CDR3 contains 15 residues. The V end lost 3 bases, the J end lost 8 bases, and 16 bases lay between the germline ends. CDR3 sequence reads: CASSMGAQGREKLFF. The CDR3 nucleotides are TGTGCCAGTAGTATGGGGGCCCAGGGCCGGGAAAAACTGTTTTTT.

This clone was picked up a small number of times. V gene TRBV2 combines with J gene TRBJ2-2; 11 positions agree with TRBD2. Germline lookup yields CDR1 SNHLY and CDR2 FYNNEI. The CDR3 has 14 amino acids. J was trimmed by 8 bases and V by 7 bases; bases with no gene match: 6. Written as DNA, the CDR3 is TGTGCCAGCACAGTGTGGACTAGCGGGGGGGAGCTGTTTTTT. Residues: CASTVWTSGGELFF.

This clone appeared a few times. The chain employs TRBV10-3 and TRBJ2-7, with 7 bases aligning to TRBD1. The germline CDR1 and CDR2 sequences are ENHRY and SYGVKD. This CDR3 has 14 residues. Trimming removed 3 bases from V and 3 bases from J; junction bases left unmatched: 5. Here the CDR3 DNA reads TGTGCCATCAGTGAACAGGGGACCGTCTACGAGCAGTACTTC. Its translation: CAISEQGTVYEQYF.

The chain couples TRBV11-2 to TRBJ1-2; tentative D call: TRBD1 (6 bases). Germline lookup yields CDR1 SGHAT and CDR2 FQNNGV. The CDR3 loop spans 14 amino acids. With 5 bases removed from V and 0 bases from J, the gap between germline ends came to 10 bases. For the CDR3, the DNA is TGTGCCAGCAGCCCGGACAGAGCTAACTATGGCTACACCTTC. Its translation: CASSPDRANYGYTF.

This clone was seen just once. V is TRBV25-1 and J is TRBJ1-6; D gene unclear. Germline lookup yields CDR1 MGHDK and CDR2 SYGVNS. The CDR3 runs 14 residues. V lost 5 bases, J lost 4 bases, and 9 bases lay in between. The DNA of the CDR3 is TGTGCCAGCAGTTTCATAGGGTATAATTCACCCCTCCACTTT. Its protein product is CASSFIGYNSPLHF.

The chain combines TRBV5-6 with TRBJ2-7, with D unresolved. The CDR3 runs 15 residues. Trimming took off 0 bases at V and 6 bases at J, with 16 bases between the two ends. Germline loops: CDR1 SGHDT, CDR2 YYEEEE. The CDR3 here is CASSLGSGYRAEQYF. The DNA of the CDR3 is TGTGCCAGCAGCTTGGGGTCCGGATACCGGGCCGAGCAGTACTTC.

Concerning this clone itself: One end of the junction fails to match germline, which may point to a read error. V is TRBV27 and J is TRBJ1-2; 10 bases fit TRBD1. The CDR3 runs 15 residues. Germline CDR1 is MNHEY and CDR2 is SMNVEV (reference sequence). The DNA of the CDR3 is TGTGCCGGCAGTCCAGGGACAGGGGTCAACTATGGCTACACCTTC. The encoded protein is CAGSPGTGVNYGYTF.

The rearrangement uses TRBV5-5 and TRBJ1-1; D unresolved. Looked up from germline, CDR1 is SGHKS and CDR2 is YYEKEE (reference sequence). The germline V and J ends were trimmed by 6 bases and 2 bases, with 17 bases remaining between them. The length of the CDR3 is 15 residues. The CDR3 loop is CASTQANRANTEAFF. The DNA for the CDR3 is TGTGCCAGCACCCAGGCTAACCGGGCCAACACTGAAGCTTTCTTT.

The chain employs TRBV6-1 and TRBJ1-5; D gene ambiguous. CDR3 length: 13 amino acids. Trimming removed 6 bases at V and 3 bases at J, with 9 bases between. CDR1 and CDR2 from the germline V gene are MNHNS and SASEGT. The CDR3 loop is CASSPDYNQPQHF. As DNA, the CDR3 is TGTGCCAGCAGCCCGGATTACAATCAGCCCCAGCATTTT.

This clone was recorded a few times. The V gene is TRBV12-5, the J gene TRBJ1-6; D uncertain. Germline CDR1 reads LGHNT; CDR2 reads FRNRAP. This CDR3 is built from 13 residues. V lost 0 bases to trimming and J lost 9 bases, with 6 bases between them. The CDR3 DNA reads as TGTGCTAGTGGTTTGGTAGAGAGTTCACCCCTCCACTTT. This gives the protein CASGLVESSPLHF.